This T cell receptor (beta chain) was sequenced during a study of blood T cell repertoires in COVID-19. Overall study context: The analysed material was cDNA or gDNA that came from T cells, B-cell-depleted T cells, or PBMCs.

Generated by immunoSEQ multiplex PCR, the TCRdb table keeps only in-frame clones and is missing some. The data contain 540,000 or so clones, about 89% of them singletons. Germline-derived CDR1 and CDR2 are LNHDA and SQIVND (reference sequence). After removal of 5 bases from V and 0 bases from J, the junction contained 6 bases not matched to a gene. There are 15 residues in the CDR3. The specimen sequenced was peripheral blood. This chain joins TRBV19 and TRBJ1-1; TRBD1 aligns across 7 bases. This TCR was sampled from a woman between 45 and 65 years old with COVID-19, enrolled during active disease. The CDR3 nucleotides read TGTGCCAGTAGTCCGCAGACAGGGATGAACACTGAAGCTTTCTTT. Translating it yields CASSPQTGMNTEAFF.